The 18 T cell receptor beta chains reported below all come from one sample, sequenced in a study of blood T cell repertoires in COVID-19. Using immunoSEQ multiplex PCR, the repertoire was profiled, and TCRdb retains in-frame clones only, with some absent. In the table there are roughly 230,000 clones, roughly nine tenths of which are singletons. The material sequenced was peripheral blood. Source of these receptors: a woman aged 40 to 50 who had recovered from COVID-19.

The rearrangement joins TRBV15 to TRBJ2-2; D possibly corresponds to TRBD1 (6 bases). The CDR3 length is 16 residues. Germline V gene data show CDR1 as LNHNV and CDR2 as YYDKDF (reference sequence). Between the trimmed V and J ends, which lost 0 bases and 4 bases, there was a span of 12 bases. The CDR3 reads CATSRDMGATTGELFF. The CDR3 bases are TGTGCCACCAGCAGAGATATGGGGGCTACCACCGGGGAGCTGTTTTTT.

This chain links TRBV9 with TRBJ2-2, with 14 bases matching TRBD2. Germline lookup yields CDR1 SGDLS and CDR2 YYNGEE. Trimming removed 4 bases from V and 6 bases from J; junction bases left unmatched: 5. The CDR3 totals 16 residues. CDR3 amino acids: CASSQGLAGAAGELFF. CDR3 nucleotide sequence: TGTGCCAGCAGCCAGGGACTAGCGGGAGCAGCCGGGGAGCTGTTTTTT.

The rearrangement links TRBV6-5 to TRBJ2-7; 11 bases are a match to TRBD2. Trimming took 6 bases from V and 0 from J; bases not matched to a gene: 4. The CDR3 runs 15 residues. Germline values: CDR1 MNHEY, CDR2 SVGAGI. DNA for the CDR3: TGTGCCAGCAGGAGGGGACTAGCGGTCTCCTACGAGCAGTACTTC. This sequence encodes CASRRGLAVSYEQYF.

The rearrangement joins TRBV18 to TRBJ1-2; a weak D match, TRBD1 (6 bases). The V end lost 3 bases, the J end lost 3 bases, and 23 bases lay between the germline ends. CDR3 length: 18 amino acids. The V gene's germline CDR1 is KGHSH and CDR2 LQKENI. The CDR3 spells CASSPLPGHHFMDYGYTF. CDR3 nucleotides: TGTGCCAGCTCACCTTTACCGGGACACCATTTTATGGACTATGGCTACACCTTC.

CDR3 in DNA: TGTGCCACCAGTGATTTGCAGTTCGGGGAGCTGTTTTTT. This codes for CATSDLQFGELFF. The chain links TRBV24-1 to TRBJ2-2; D is undetermined. Germline-derived CDR1 and CDR2 are KGHDR and SFDVKD. CDR3 length: 13 amino acids. The ends were cut back, 0 bases at V and 7 bases at J, with 5 bases in the middle.

This clone was seen only once. This chain links TRBV12-3 or TRBV12-4 with TRBJ2-2, with D perhaps TRBD1 (7 bases). The ends were cut back, 6 bases at V and 7 bases at J, with 12 bases in the middle. There are 13 residues in the CDR3. CDR3 loop: CASSYRGGGELFF. The CDR3, as DNA: TGTGCCAGCAGCTACAGGGGAGGCGGGGAGCTGTTTTTT.

This chain joins TRBV21-1 and TRBJ2-7; no check of the table's D call, TRBD2, against the DNA was made. TRBV21-1 has pseudogene status. The CDR3 runs to 18 residues. The CDR3 region is CASSKSSGGIGRSYEQYV. The CDR3 nucleotides are TGTGCCAGCAGCAAATCTAGCGGGGGTATTGGACGCTCCTACGAGCAGTACGTC.

The chain couples TRBV28 to TRBJ2-3; a possible D gene is TRBD2 (5 bases). Germline V gene data show CDR1 as MDHEN and CDR2 as SYDVKM. CDR3 size: 13 residues. V lost 10 bases, J lost 0 bases, and 11 bases lay in between. The CDR3 DNA follows: TGTGCCACCAACAGAGGGAGCACAGATACGCAGTATTTT. This encodes CATNRGSTDTQYF.

In its sample, this clone was seen once. The rearrangement links TRBV5-6 to TRBJ2-7; D might be TRBD1 (6 bases). Germline loops: CDR1 SGHDT, CDR2 YYEEEE. The CDR3 has 14 amino acids. The V end was cut by 4 bases, the J end by 1 base, with 12 bases between. The CDR3 spells CASSLGTPSYEQYF. The CDR3 coding sequence is TGTGCCAGCAGCCTCGGGACACCATCCTACGAGCAGTACTTC.

The gene calls are TRBV24-1 and TRBJ1-5, with D hard to call. The length of the CDR3 is 12 residues. V was shortened by 4 bases and J by 4 bases, with 4 bases between the two germline ends. The germline CDR1 and CDR2 sequences are KGHDR and SFDVKD. The DNA for the CDR3 is TGTGCCACCAGTGACATGAATCAGCCCCAGCATTTT. Translated: CATSDMNQPQHF.

This chain connects TRBV6-5 to TRBJ1-1; 7 positions match TRBD1. V lost 6 bases, J lost 8 bases, and 15 bases stayed unmatched. CDR3 length equals 15 residues. Germline CDR1 reads MNHEY; CDR2 reads SVGAGI. CDR3 sequence: CASSPDRIVGREAFF. DNA of the CDR3: TGTGCCAGCAGCCCGGACAGGATAGTCGGTCGAGAAGCTTTCTTT.

The rearrangement links TRBV21-1 to TRBJ1-3; TRBD1 is the table's D call, not checked against the DNA. TRBV21-1 is listed as a pseudogene. The CDR3 totals 18 residues. CDR3 amino acids: CASSKERSRGPSGNTIYF. CDR3 nucleotide sequence: TGTGCCAGCAGCAAAGAAAGAAGCAGGGGACCCTCTGGAAACACCATATATTTT.

This rearrangement joins TRBV28 to TRBJ1-3, with D uncertain. V was clipped by 3 bases and J by 3 bases, with 3 bases between them. This CDR3 spans 12 amino acids. CDR1 and CDR2 from the germline V gene are MDHEN and SYDVKM. The CDR3 loop is CASSFNGNTIYF. Written as DNA, the CDR3 is TGTGCCAGCAGTTTTAATGGAAACACCATATATTTT.

The chain uses TRBV7-2 and TRBJ2-1; 8 positions agree with TRBD2. CDR3 length: 16 amino acids. CDR1 SGHTA and CDR2 FQGNSA come from the germline V gene. V shed 5 bases and J 3 bases; nucleotides not matched to a gene: 9. The chain's CDR3 is CASSVLGLAGYNEQFF. CDR3 DNA sequence: TGTGCCAGCAGCGTACTCGGTCTAGCGGGCTACAATGAGCAGTTCTTC.

The chain uses TRBV7-8 and TRBJ2-5; D remains unclear. The CDR3 covers 12 residues. The V gene's germline CDR1 is SGHVS and CDR2 FQNEAQ. The V and J ends lost 5 bases and 2 bases respectively, with 6 bases between them. For the CDR3, the DNA is TGTGCCAGCAGCCGGAGACAAGAGACCCAGTACTTC. It specifies CASSRRQETQYF.

The gene calls are TRBV28 and TRBJ2-7, with 7 bases lining up with TRBD1. CDR1 is MDHEN, CDR2 SYDVKM, per germline. This CDR3 spans 13 amino acids. Here the CDR3 reads CVTGQRSSYEQYF. CDR3 coding DNA: TGTGTGACGGGACAGCGAAGCTCCTACGAGCAGTACTTC. The variable domain in full, completed from reference TRBV28 and TRBJ2-7, reads DVKVTQSSRYLVKRTGEKVFLECVQDMDHENMFWYRQDPGLGLRLIYFSYDVKMKEKGDIPEGYSVSREKKERFSLILESASTNQTSMYLCVTGQRSSYEQYFGPGTRLTVT.

The V call is TRBV19, the J call TRBJ1-2, with D possibly matching TRBD1 (5 bases). CDR3 length: 16 amino acids. Trimming removed 6 bases from V and 5 bases from J, with 22 bases in between. CDR1 LNHDA and CDR2 SQIVND come from the germline V gene (reference sequence). The CDR3 DNA follows: TGTGCCAGTAGGACTGTAGGTCGGACACACCGTTATGGCTACACCTTC. It translates to CASRTVGRTHRYGYTF.

This clone was seen just once. The rearrangement uses TRBV3-1 (or the pseudogene TRBV3-2) and TRBJ1-1; TRBD1 aligns across 7 bases. Trimming cost V 0 bases and J 1 base; bases outside gene matches: 2. The CDR3 spans 15 residues. Germline CDR1 and CDR2: LGHDT and YNNKEL (reference sequence). CDR3 nucleotide sequence: TGTGCCAGCAGCCAAGAGGGGGACAGGAACACTGAAGCTTTCTTT. Translated, it gives CASSQEGDRNTEAFF.